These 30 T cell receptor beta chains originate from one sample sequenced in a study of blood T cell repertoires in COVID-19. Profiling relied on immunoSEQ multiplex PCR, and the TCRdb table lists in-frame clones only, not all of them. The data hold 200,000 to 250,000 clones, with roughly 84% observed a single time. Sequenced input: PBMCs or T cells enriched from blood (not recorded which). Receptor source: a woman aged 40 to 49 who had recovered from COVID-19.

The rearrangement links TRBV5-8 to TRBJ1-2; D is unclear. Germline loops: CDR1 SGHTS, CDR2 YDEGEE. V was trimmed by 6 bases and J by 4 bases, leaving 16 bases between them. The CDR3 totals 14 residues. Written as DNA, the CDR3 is TGTGCCAGCACCCGAGGTCAGGCGGGCTATGGCTACACCTTC. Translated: CASTRGQAGYGYTF.

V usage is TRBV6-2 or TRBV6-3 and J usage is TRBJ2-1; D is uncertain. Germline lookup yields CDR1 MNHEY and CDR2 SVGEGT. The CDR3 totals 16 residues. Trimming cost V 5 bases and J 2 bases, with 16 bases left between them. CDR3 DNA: TGTGCCAGCAGTACCGCGTTTAGCCGGACCTACAATGAGCAGTTCTTC. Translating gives CASSTAFSRTYNEQFF.

The CDR3 loop is CASSLRQGLNSNQPQHF. CDR3 bases: TGTGCCAGCAGTCTTAGACAGGGTCTTAATAGCAATCAGCCCCAGCATTTT. V gene TRBV28 combines with J gene TRBJ1-5, with 7 bases identical to TRBD1. V was clipped by 5 bases and J by 0 bases; unmatched bases: 10. CDR3 size: 17 residues. Germline lookup yields CDR1 MDHEN and CDR2 SYDVKM. Together with reference TRBV28 and TRBJ1-5, the CDR3 gives the full variable domain: DVKVTQSSRYLVKRTGEKVFLECVQDMDHENMFWYRQDPGLGLRLIYFSYDVKMKEKGDIPEGYSVSREKKERFSLILESASTNQTSMYLCASSLRQGLNSNQPQHFGDGTRLSIL.

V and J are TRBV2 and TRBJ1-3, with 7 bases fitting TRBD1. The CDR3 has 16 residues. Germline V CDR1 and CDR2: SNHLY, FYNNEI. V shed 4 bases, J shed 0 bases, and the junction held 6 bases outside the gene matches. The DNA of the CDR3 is TGTGCCAGCAGTGGACAGGGAAGAGTCTCTGGAAACACCATATATTTT. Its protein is CASSGQGRVSGNTIYF.

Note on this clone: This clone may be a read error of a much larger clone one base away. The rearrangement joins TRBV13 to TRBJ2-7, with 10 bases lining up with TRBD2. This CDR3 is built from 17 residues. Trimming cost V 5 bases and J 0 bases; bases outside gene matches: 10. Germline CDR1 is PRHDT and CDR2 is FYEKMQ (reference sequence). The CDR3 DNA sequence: TGTGCCAGCAGCCGGACTAGCGGTTCTACCTACTCCTACGAGCAGTACTTC. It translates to CASSRTSGSTYSYEQYF. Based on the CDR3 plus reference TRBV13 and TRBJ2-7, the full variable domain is AAGVIQSPRHLIKEKRETATLKCYPIPRHDTVYWYQQGPGQDPQFLISFYEKMQSDKGSIPDRFSAQQFSDYHSELNMSSLELGDSALYFCASSRTSGSTYSYEQYFGPGTRLTVT.

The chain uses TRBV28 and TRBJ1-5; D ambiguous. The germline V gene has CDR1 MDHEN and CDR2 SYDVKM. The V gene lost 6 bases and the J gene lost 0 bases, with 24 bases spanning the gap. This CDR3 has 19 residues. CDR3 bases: TGTGCCAGCAGCCGACCCCAGAGCGGGAGGCCAGATAGCAATCAGCCCCAGCATTTT. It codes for CASSRPQSGRPDSNQPQHF.

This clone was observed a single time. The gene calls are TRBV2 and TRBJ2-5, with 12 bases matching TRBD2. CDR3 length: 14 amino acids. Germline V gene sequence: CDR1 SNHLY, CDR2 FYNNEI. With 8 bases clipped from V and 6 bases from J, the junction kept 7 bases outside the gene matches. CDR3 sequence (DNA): TGTGCCAGCCGGGGACTAGCGGGCGGGAAGACCCAGTACTTC. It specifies CASRGLAGGKTQYF.

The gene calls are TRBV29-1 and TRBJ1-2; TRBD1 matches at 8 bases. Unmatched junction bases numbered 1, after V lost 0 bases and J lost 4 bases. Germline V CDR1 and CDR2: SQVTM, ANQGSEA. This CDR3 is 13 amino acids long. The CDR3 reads CSVEEQGGYGYTF. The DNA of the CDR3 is TGCAGCGTTGAAGAACAGGGGGGCTATGGCTACACCTTC. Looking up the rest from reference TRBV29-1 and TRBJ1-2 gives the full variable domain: SAVISQKPSRDICQRGTSLTIQCQVDSQVTMMFWYRQQPGQSLTLIATANQGSEATYESGFVIDKFPISRPNLTFSTLTVSNMSPEDSSIYLCSVEEQGGYGYTFGSGTRLTVV.

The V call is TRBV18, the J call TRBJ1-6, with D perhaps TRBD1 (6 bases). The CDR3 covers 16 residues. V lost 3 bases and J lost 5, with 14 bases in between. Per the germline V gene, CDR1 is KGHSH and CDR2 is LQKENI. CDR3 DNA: TGTGCCAGCTCACCCCAATTGAACAGGGATAATTCACCCCTCCACTTT. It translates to CASSPQLNRDNSPLHF. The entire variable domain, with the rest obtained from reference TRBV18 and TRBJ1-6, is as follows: NAGVMQNPRHLVRRRGQEARLRCSPMKGHSHVYWYRQLPEEGLKFMVYLQKENIIDESGMPKERFSAEFPKEGPSILRIQQVVRGDSAAYFCASSPQLNRDNSPLHFGNGTRLTVT.

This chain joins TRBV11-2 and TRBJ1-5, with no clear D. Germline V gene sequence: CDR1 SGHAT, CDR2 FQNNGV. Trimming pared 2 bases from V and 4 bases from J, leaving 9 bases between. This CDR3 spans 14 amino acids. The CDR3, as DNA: TGTGCCAGCAGCTTACGAGGGAGTAATCAGCCCCAGCATTTT. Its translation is CASSLRGSNQPQHF.

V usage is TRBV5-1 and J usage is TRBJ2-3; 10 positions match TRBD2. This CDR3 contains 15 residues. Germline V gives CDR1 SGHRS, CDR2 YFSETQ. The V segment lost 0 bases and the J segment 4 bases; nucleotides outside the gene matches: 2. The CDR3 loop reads CASSLELAGADTQYF. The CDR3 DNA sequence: TGCGCCAGCAGCTTGGAGCTAGCGGGGGCAGATACGCAGTATTTT.

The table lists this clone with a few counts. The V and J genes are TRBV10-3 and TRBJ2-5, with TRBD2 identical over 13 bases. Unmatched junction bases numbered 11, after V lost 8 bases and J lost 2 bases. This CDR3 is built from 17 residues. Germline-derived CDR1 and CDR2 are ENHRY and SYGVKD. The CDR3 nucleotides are TGTGCCATCGGCCCGGCACCGGGACTAGCGGGACAAGAGACCCAGTACTTC. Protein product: CAIGPAPGLAGQETQYF.

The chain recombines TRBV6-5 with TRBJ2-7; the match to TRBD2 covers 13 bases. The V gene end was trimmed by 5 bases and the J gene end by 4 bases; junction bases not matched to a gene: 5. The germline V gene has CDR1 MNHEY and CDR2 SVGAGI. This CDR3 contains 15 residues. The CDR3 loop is CASSRTSGSRYEQYF. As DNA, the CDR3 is TGTGCCAGCAGTCGGACTAGCGGGAGCAGATACGAGCAGTACTTC.

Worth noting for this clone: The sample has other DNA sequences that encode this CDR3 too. The CDR3 nucleotides read TGTGCCTGGAGTAGGGGGGAGGGCTACGAGCAGTACTTC. Translation gives CAWSRGEGYEQYF. The chain employs TRBV30 and TRBJ2-7, with a weak D call TRBD2 (7 bases). Germline assignment: CDR1 GTSNPN and CDR2 SVGIG (reference sequence). The V gene lost 2 bases and the J gene lost 3 bases, with 11 bases spanning the gap. The CDR3 contains 13 residues.

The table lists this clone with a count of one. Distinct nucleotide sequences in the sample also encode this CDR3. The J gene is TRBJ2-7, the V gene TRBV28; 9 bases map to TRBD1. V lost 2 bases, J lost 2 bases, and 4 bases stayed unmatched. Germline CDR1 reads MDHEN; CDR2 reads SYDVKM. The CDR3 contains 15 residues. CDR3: CASSLPGQGAYEQYF. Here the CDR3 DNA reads TGTGCCAGCAGTTTACCGGGACAGGGAGCCTACGAGCAGTACTTC.

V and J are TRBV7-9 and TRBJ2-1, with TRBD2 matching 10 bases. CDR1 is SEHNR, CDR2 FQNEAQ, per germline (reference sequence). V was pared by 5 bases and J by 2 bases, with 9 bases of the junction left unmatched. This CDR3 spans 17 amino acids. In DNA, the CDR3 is TGTGCCAGCAGCCCGGGCGGACTAGCGGAGACCTACAATGAGCAGTTCTTC. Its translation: CASSPGGLAETYNEQFF.

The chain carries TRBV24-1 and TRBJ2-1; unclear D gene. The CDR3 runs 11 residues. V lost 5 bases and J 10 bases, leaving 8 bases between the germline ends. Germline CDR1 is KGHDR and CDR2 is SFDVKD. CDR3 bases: TGTGCCACCAGTGGTCCTAGGGAGCAGTTCTTC. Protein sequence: CATSGPREQFF.

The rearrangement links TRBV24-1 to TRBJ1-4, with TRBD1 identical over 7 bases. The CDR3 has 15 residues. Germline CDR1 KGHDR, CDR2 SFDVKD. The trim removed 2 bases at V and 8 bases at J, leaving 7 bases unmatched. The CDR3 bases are TGTGCCACCAGTGATTCATGGGACAGTGGGGAAAAACTGTTTTTT. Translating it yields CATSDSWDSGEKLFF.

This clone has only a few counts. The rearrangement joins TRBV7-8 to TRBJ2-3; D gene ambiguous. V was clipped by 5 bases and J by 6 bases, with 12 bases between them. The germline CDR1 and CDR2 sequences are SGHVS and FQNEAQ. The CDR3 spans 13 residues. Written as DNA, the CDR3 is TGTGCCAGCAGCCAGAGACTGGATGATACGCAGTATTTT. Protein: CASSQRLDDTQYF.

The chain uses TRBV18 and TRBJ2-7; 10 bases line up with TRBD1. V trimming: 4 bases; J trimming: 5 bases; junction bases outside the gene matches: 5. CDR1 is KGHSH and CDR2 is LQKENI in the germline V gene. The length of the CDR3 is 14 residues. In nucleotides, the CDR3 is TGTGCCAGCTCACTGGGACAGGGGACCAACGAGCAGTACTTC. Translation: CASSLGQGTNEQYF. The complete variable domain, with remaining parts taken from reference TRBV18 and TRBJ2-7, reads NAGVMQNPRHLVRRRGQEARLRCSPMKGHSHVYWYRQLPEEGLKFMVYLQKENIIDESGMPKERFSAEFPKEGPSILRIQQVVRGDSAAYFCASSLGQGTNEQYFGPGTRLTVT.

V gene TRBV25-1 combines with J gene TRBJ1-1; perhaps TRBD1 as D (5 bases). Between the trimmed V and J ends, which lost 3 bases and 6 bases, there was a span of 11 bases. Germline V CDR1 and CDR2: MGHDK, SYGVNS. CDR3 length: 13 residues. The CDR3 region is CASSEGGGAEAFF. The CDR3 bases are TGTGCCAGCAGTGAGGGGGGAGGAGCTGAAGCTTTCTTT.

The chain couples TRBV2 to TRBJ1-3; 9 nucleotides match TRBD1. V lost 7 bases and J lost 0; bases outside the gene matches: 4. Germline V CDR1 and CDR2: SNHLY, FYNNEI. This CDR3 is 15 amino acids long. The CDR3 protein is CASTRQGGSGNTIYF. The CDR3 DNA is TGTGCCAGCACCAGACAGGGGGGCTCTGGAAACACCATATATTTT.

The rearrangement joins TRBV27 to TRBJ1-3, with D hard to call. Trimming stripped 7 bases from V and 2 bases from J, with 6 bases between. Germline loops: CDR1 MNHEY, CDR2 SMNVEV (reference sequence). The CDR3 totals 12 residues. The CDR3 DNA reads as TGTGCCAGCATGTCCGCTGGAAACACCATATATTTT. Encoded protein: CASMSAGNTIYF.

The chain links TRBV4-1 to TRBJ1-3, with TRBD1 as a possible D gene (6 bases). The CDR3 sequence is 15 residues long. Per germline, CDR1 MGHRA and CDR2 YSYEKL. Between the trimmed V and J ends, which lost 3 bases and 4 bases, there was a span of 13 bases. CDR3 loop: CASSHLTGQGNTIYF. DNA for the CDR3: TGCGCCAGCAGCCATCTTACAGGGCAAGGAAACACCATATATTTT.

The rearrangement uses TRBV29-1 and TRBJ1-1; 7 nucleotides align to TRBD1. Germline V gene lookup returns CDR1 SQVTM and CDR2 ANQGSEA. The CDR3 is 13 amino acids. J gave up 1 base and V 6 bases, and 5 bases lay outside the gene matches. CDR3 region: CSVGDRANTEAFF. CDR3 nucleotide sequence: TGCAGCGTAGGTGACAGGGCGAACACTGAAGCTTTCTTT.

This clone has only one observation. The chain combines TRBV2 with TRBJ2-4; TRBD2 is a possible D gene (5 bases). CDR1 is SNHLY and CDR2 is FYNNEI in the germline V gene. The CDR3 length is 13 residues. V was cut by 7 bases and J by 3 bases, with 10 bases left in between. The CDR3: CASKDGLKNIQYF. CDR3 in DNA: TGTGCCAGCAAAGACGGACTCAAAAACATTCAGTACTTC.

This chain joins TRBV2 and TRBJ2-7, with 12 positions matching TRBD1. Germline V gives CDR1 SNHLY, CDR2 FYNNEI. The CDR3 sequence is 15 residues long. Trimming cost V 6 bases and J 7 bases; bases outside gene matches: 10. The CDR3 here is CASSRLGQGAREQYF. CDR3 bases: TGTGCCAGCAGCCGGTTGGGACAGGGGGCGCGTGAGCAGTACTTC. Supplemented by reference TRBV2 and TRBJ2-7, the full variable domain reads EPEVTQTPSHQVTQMGQEVILRCVPISNHLYFYWYRQILGQKVEFLVSFYNNEISEKSEIFDDQFSVERPDGSNFTLKIRSTKLEDSAMYFCASSRLGQGAREQYFGPGTRLTVT.

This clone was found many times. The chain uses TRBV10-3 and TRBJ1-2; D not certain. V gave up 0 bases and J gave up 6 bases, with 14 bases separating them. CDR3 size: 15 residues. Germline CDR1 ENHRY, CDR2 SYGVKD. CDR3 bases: TGTGCCATCAGTGAGTCGAAGTTGGGCAGCCATGGCTACACCTTC. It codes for CAISESKLGSHGYTF.

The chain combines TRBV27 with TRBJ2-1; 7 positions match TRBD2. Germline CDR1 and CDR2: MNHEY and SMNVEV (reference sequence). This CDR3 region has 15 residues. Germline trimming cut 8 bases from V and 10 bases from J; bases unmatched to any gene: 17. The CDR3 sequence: CASSAIGLGGVEQFF. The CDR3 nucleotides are TGTGCCAGCTCCGCAATTGGACTGGGGGGGGTCGAGCAGTTCTTC.

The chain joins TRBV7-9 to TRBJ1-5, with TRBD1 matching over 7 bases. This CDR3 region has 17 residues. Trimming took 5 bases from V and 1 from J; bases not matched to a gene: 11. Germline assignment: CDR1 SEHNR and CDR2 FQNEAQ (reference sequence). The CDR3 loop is CASSLRKTGPSNQPQHF. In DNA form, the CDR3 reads TGTGCCAGCAGCCTACGCAAGACAGGGCCCAGCAATCAGCCCCAGCATTTT.